This T cell receptor beta chain was identified during a study of blood T cell repertoires in COVID-19. CDR3 length: 16 residues. The V gene end was trimmed by 1 base and the J gene end by 2 bases; junction bases not matched to a gene: 3. In germline, CDR1 is PRHDT, CDR2 FYEKMQ (reference sequence). The repertoire was sequenced with immunoSEQ multiplex PCR; TCRdb's copy has only in-frame clones and lacks some. The sample includes about 180,000 clones, approximately 87% of them seen just once. Sequencing was performed on peripheral blood. This receptor was taken from a person between 70 and 80 years old with COVID-19, enrolled during active disease. The genes are TRBV13 and TRBJ1-3, with 9 positions matching TRBD1. CDR3 nucleotides: TGTGCCAGCAGCTTAGATCACAGGGGGCCTGGAAACACCATATATTTT. Its translation is CASSLDHRGPGNTIYF.